Each of the 31 T cell receptor beta chains below was sequenced from the same sample in a study of T cell responses to AZD1222 COVID-19 vaccine. Produced via immunoSEQ multiplex PCR; TCRdb's table is partial and in-frame only. This sample has approximately 100,000 clones, with 91% found just once. The material was peripheral blood, obtained on day 0 of AZD1222 vaccination. The receptors originated from an adult in good health.

The rearrangement links TRBV24-1 to TRBJ2-1; 9 positions match TRBD1. This CDR3 region has 14 residues. Germline V lookup: CDR1 KGHDR, CDR2 SFDVKD. Trimming took 4 bases from V and 9 from J; bases not matched to a gene: 6. For the CDR3, the DNA is TGTGCCACCAGTGACCCAAAGGACAGGGGTGAGCAGTTCTTC. It encodes CATSDPKDRGEQFF.

This rearrangement joins TRBV28 to TRBJ1-2, with TRBD1 as a possible D gene (6 bases). V was pared by 6 bases and J by 5 bases, with 13 bases between. Germline CDR1 is MDHEN and CDR2 is SYDVKM. The CDR3 is 13 amino acids. This CDR3 is CASSQTGFYGYTF. Written as DNA, the CDR3 is TGTGCCAGCAGCCAAACAGGGTTTTATGGCTACACCTTC.

This clone showed up just once. J is TRBJ1-5 and V is TRBV15, with D perhaps matching TRBD1 (5 bases). The V and J ends lost 1 base and 2 bases respectively, with 9 bases between them. Germline V gives CDR1 LNHNV, CDR2 YYDKDF (reference sequence). The CDR3 sequence is 15 residues long. CDR3 DNA: TGTGCCACCAGCAGAGGGGGGATCGGCAATCAGCCCCAGCATTTT. It encodes CATSRGGIGNQPQHF.

The chain links TRBV14 to TRBJ2-1; 14 bases are a match to TRBD2. V was clipped by 5 bases and J by 9 bases; unmatched bases: 6. The CDR3 is 15 residues long. Per the germline V gene, CDR1 is SGHDN and CDR2 is FVKESK. The CDR3 region has the DNA TGTGCCAGCAGCAAGGGACTAGCGGGAGCCGGTGAGCAGTTCTTC. Translated: CASSKGLAGAGEQFF.

The chain uses TRBV18 and TRBJ2-3; D uncertain. Trimming left V 9 bases short and J 12 bases short, with 19 bases between. This CDR3 is built from 12 residues. The V gene's germline CDR1 is KGHSH and CDR2 LQKENI. CDR3 protein: CASNTLGSPQYF. In nucleotides, the CDR3 is TGTGCCAGTAACACCTTGGGCAGCCCCCAGTATTTT.

This rearrangement joins TRBV6-4 to TRBJ1-1; D remains ambiguous. Germline loops: CDR1 MRHNA, CDR2 SNTAGT. Deletions cut 8 bases from V and 0 bases from J, with 13 bases between. CDR3 length equals 14 residues. CDR3 loop: CASRRLFMNTEAFF. The CDR3 DNA follows: TGTGCCAGCCGAAGGCTTTTTATGAACACTGAAGCTTTCTTT.

The rearrangement links TRBV15 to TRBJ2-1; TRBD2 matches 8 bases. The junction had 5 bases not matched to a gene; V was cut back by 8 bases and J by 8 bases. Looked up from germline, CDR1 is LNHNV and CDR2 is YYDKDF (reference sequence). The CDR3 spans 12 residues. The CDR3 DNA follows: TGTGCCACCGGCGGGAGGATTGATGAGCAGTTCTTC. Translated, it gives CATGGRIDEQFF. The full variable domain, its missing parts supplied by reference TRBV15 and TRBJ2-1, is DAMVIQNPRYQVTQFGKPVTLSCSQTLNHNVMYWYQQKSSQAPKLLFHYYDKDFNNEADTPDNFQSRRPNTSFCFLDIRSPGLGDTAMYLCATGGRIDEQFFGPGTRLTVL.

A single count supports this clone. The V call is TRBV7-9, the J call TRBJ2-2; 7 nucleotides line up with TRBD1. Trimming at V came to 5 bases and at J to 4 bases, leaving 10 bases not matched to a gene. Germline V gene lookup returns CDR1 SEHNR and CDR2 FQNEAQ (reference sequence). CDR3 size: 16 residues. CDR3 coding DNA: TGTGCCAGCAGCGCCCAGGACAGGATCCTCACCGGGGAGCTGTTTTTT. Amino acids: CASSAQDRILTGELFF.

In its sample, this clone was seen a few times. The chain combines TRBV19 with TRBJ2-2, with a tentative D call TRBD1 (6 bases). The V gene lost 9 bases and the J gene lost 2 bases, with 16 bases spanning the gap. Germline assignment: CDR1 LNHDA and CDR2 SQIVND (reference sequence). The CDR3 consists of 15 residues. DNA of the CDR3: TGTGCCAGCAAGGTCTACAGGGACAACACCGGGGAGCTGTTTTTT. Amino acids: CASKVYRDNTGELFF.

J is TRBJ2-2 and V is TRBV28; D ambiguous. The ends were cut back, 6 bases at V and 4 bases at J, with 12 bases in the middle. Germline CDR1 reads MDHEN; CDR2 reads SYDVKM. The CDR3 covers 14 residues. The CDR3 coding sequence is TGTGCCAGCAGCCGCTCCCATTCCACCGGGGAGCTGTTTTTT. It is translated as CASSRSHSTGELFF.

The genes are TRBV21-1 and TRBJ1-5. TRBV21-1 is shown as a pseudogene. CDR3 size: 15 residues. CDR3 region: CASSKVAGSNQPQHF. The CDR3 nucleotides are TGTGCCAGCAGCAAAGTGGCGGGTAGCAATCAGCCCCAGCATTTT.

This chain links TRBV9 with TRBJ2-7; 9 nucleotides agree with TRBD2. The CDR3 has 16 residues. Germline values: CDR1 SGDLS, CDR2 YYNGEE. With 3 bases clipped from V and 3 bases from J, the junction kept 10 bases outside the gene matches. As DNA, the CDR3 is TGTGCCAGCAGCGCGACCGGGACTAGCCGGAGCTACGAGCAGTACTTC. This translates into CASSATGTSRSYEQYF.

V is TRBV27 and J is TRBJ2-7; maybe TRBD2 (5 bases). From germline, CDR1 is MNHEY and CDR2 SMNVEV (reference sequence). The CDR3 extends over 13 amino acids. Deletions cut 5 bases from V and 5 bases from J, with 13 bases between. DNA of the CDR3: TGTGCCAGCAGTAAGAGGGATGGGGACGAGCAGTACTTC. Translating it yields CASSKRDGDEQYF.

The chain links TRBV28 to TRBJ2-1, with D perhaps matching TRBD2 (5 bases). The CDR3 spans 12 residues. Trimming shortened V by 2 bases and J by 8 bases, and 7 bases separated the two germline ends. Germline CDR1 is MDHEN and CDR2 is SYDVKM. CDR3 DNA sequence: TGTGCCAGCAGTTTACGGAGGCATGAGCAGTTCTTC. It is translated as CASSLRRHEQFF.

This clone has only one observation. The rearrangement joins TRBV6-5 to TRBJ2-7; D unresolved. CDR3 size: 15 residues. V lost 4 bases and J lost 0, with 13 bases in between. The germline CDR1 and CDR2 sequences are MNHEY and SVGAGI. The CDR3 nucleotides are TGTGCCAGCAGTTCCCCGACACGGACCTCCTACGAGCAGTACTTC. Residues: CASSSPTRTSYEQYF.

The gene calls are TRBV18 and TRBJ1-1, with 7 nucleotides matching TRBD1. V lost 1 base to trimming and J lost 1 base; unmatched junction nucleotides: 12. Germline CDR1 KGHSH, CDR2 LQKENI. The CDR3 loop spans 18 amino acids. Here the CDR3 reads CASSPLEQGTWGNTEAFF. The DNA of the CDR3 is TGTGCCAGCTCACCACTAGAACAGGGGACTTGGGGGAACACTGAAGCTTTCTTT.

The V gene is TRBV19, the J gene TRBJ2-6, with D unresolved. V gave up 0 bases and J gave up 3 bases, with 0 bases separating them. The CDR3 has 13 amino acids. Germline V lookup: CDR1 LNHDA, CDR2 SQIVND (reference sequence). DNA of the CDR3: TGTGCCAGTAGTATAGATGGGGCCAACGTCCTGACTTTC. Amino acids: CASSIDGANVLTF.

The chain employs TRBV7-6 and TRBJ1-2, with 7 nucleotides matching TRBD1. CDR3 size: 17 residues. The V and J ends lost 5 bases and 0 bases, in that order; junction bases with no gene match: 12. Germline loops: CDR1 SGHVS, CDR2 FNYEAQ. The CDR3 loop reads CASSEHLRTGPNYGYTF. The CDR3 bases are TGTGCCAGCAGCGAGCATCTCAGGACAGGCCCTAACTATGGCTACACCTTC.

The chain couples TRBV6-1 to TRBJ1-5, with D perhaps matching TRBD1 (5 bases). V was shortened by 1 base and J by 3 bases, with 10 bases between the two germline ends. The CDR3 totals 15 residues. Germline values: CDR1 MNHNS, CDR2 SASEGT. CDR3 in DNA: TGTGCCAGCAGTGAAGTAGGGGCAGCCAATCAGCCCCAGCATTTT. This gives the protein CASSEVGAANQPQHF.

The rearrangement uses TRBV6-5 and TRBJ1-2; D might be TRBD1 (5 bases). The germline CDR1 and CDR2 sequences are MNHEY and SVGAGI. Trimming removed 2 bases at V and 1 base at J, with 11 bases between. This CDR3 has 15 residues. CDR3 in amino acids: CASSYGGWGNYGYTF. The CDR3 DNA is TGTGCCAGCAGTTACGGGGGATGGGGTAACTATGGCTACACCTTC.

The chain links TRBV7-3 to TRBJ2-7; TRBD1 aligns across 7 bases. V trimming: 2 bases; J trimming: 7 bases; junction bases outside the gene matches: 5. The CDR3 contains 13 residues. Germline assignment: CDR1 SGHTA and CDR2 FQGTGA. The CDR3 loop reads CASSLSAGGEQYF. For the CDR3, the DNA is TGTGCCAGCAGCTTATCGGCAGGGGGAGAGCAGTACTTC.

This chain uses TRBV7-2 with TRBJ2-1; D may be TRBD1 (5 bases). Germline V gene lookup returns CDR1 SGHTA and CDR2 FQGNSA. Trimming removed 3 bases from V and 7 bases from J, with 19 bases in between. The CDR3 has 16 amino acids. In DNA, the CDR3 is TGTGCCAGCAGCTTTTGGGTCTCGACAGAAGGGAATGAGCAGTTCTTC. Encoded protein: CASSFWVSTEGNEQFF.

The rearrangement uses TRBV7-2 and TRBJ2-7; 7 positions match TRBD1. There are 17 residues in the CDR3. Looked up from germline, CDR1 is SGHTA and CDR2 is FQGNSA. Trimming cost V 2 bases and J 1 base; bases outside gene matches: 11. The CDR3: CASSLYPSGQPSYEQYF. In DNA, the CDR3 is TGTGCCAGCAGCTTATATCCATCGGGACAGCCTTCCTACGAGCAGTACTTC.

About this clone itself: The sample contains more than one DNA sequence encoding this CDR3. The chain uses TRBV28 and TRBJ1-5; D perhaps matches TRBD1 (5 bases). CDR1 and CDR2 from the germline V gene are MDHEN and SYDVKM. Between the trimmed V and J ends, which lost 4 bases and 3 bases, there was a span of 13 bases. The CDR3 is made up of 15 amino acids. CDR3 in amino acids: CASSSAGTSNQPQHF. The CDR3 DNA reads TGTGCCAGCAGTTCGGCCGGGACTTCCAATCAGCCCCAGCATTTT.

The genes are TRBV9 and TRBJ1-2, with TRBD1 identical over 7 bases. Germline V gene sequence: CDR1 SGDLS, CDR2 YYNGEE. The J segment lost 7 bases and the V segment lost 1 base, leaving 10 bases of the junction unmatched. The CDR3 covers 15 residues. The CDR3 region has the DNA TGTGCCAGCAGCGTATTGCAGGAGGGGGCGGGTGGCTACACCTTC. Residues: CASSVLQEGAGGYTF.

J is TRBJ1-2 and V is TRBV9, with D tentatively TRBD1 (5 bases). V lost 0 bases to trimming and J lost 8 bases, with 14 bases between them. Germline assignment: CDR1 SGDLS and CDR2 YYNGEE. The CDR3 has 14 residues. The CDR3 region has the DNA TGTGCCAGCAGCGTAGGGGCAGGGAGAAGGGGCTACACCTTC. Its translation: CASSVGAGRRGYTF.

The rearrangement joins TRBV29-1 to TRBJ1-1; 7 bases match TRBD1. From germline, CDR1 is SQVTM and CDR2 ANQGSEA. CDR3 size: 12 residues. J was trimmed by 3 bases and V by 5 bases; bases with no gene match: 3. The CDR3 is CSVSQGDTEAFF. CDR3 DNA: TGCAGCGTTTCTCAGGGGGACACTGAAGCTTTCTTT.

The chain joins TRBV7-2 to TRBJ2-1, with 8 bases fitting TRBD2. The CDR3 has 15 residues. Germline CDR1 and CDR2: SGHTA and FQGNSA. V lost 5 bases and J lost 8; bases outside the gene matches: 11. CDR3 loop: CASSQGGAGGYEQFF. CDR3 DNA sequence: TGTGCCAGCAGCCAGGGTGGGGCGGGAGGTTATGAGCAGTTCTTC.

The rearrangement joins TRBV7-9 to TRBJ2-3, with no clear D. Looked up from germline, CDR1 is SEHNR and CDR2 is FQNEAQ (reference sequence). V was trimmed by 8 bases and J by 2 bases, leaving 11 bases between them. The length of the CDR3 is 13 residues. The CDR3 loop reads CASSQRPTDTQYF. CDR3 coding DNA: TGTGCCAGCTCCCAGCGACCCACAGATACGCAGTATTTT.

V usage is TRBV6-2 or TRBV6-3 and J usage is TRBJ2-1, with 12 bases identical to TRBD1. Germline CDR1 is MNHEY and CDR2 is SVGEGT. CDR3 length equals 21 residues. Unmatched junction bases numbered 17, after V lost 5 bases and J lost 0 bases. The CDR3 DNA follows: TGTGCCAGCAGTCCGTACCCCGGGACAGGGGGCGGCCCCGGCTCCTACAATGAGCAGTTCTTC. The encoded protein is CASSPYPGTGGGPGSYNEQFF.

The table lists this clone with a count of one. The genes are TRBV25-1 and TRBJ1-2; 9 positions match TRBD1. The CDR3 loop spans 18 amino acids. Trimming took 6 bases from V and 5 from J; bases not matched to a gene: 19. Looked up from germline, CDR1 is MGHDK and CDR2 is SYGVNS. Here the CDR3 DNA reads TGTGCCAGCAGCAGCCCCGGGACAGGGAAAGGGTACGGTTATGGCTACACCTTC. This sequence encodes CASSSPGTGKGYGYGYTF.